The rows below give T cell receptor beta chains drawn from one sample of a study of cytomegalovirus exposure and HLA in healthy donors. Sequenced by immunoSEQ multiplex PCR; TCRdb stores in-frame clones only, minus some. The data contain under 150,000 clones, 82% of them seen just once; the ten biggest clones take up around 2.4%. Sequenced input: PBMCs. These receptors all stem from a male donor in good health and CMV-seronegative. CDR3s include the opening cysteine and the closing phenylalanine or tryptophan. The D gene is left open where the match is weak. Clone size is not always given. Where it is, it says once, few, many or a class for expanded clones.

cdr3_nt: TGTGCCAGCAGCGTATTTTCAGGGGGAGGAGAGACCCAGTACTTC
cdr3_aa: CASSVFSGGGETQYF
j_call: TRBJ2-5
v_call: TRBV9
clone_size: .
d_call: .

cdr3_nt: TGTGCCAGCCGACCCCGGACTAGCCTCGGGGCTGAGCAGTTCTTC
cdr3_aa: CASRPRTSLGAEQFF
j_call: TRBJ2-1
v_call: TRBV27
clone_size: .
d_call: TRBD2

cdr3_nt: TGCGCCAGCAGCCCCGGTACTAGCGGGACCAACAGGGGGCAGTTCTTC
cdr3_aa: CASSPGTSGTNRGQFF
j_call: TRBJ2-1
v_call: TRBV4-1
clone_size: .
d_call: TRBD2

cdr3_nt: TGTGCCAGCAGCCTGGCCTCCAGTTTTGGGGAGGACTACACCTTC
cdr3_aa: CASSLASSFGEDYTF
j_call: TRBJ1-2
v_call: TRBV6-5
clone_size: .
d_call: .

cdr3_nt: TGTGCCAGCAGCTTGGGCCTAGCGGGAGCAGAGACCCAGTACTTC
cdr3_aa: CASSLGLAGAETQYF
j_call: TRBJ2-5
v_call: TRBV5-4
clone_size: .
d_call: TRBD2

cdr3_nt: TGTGCCAGCAGCGTGAACAGGGCAGATGAGCAGTACTTC
cdr3_aa: CASSVNRADEQYF
j_call: TRBJ2-7
v_call: TRBV9
clone_size: .
d_call: .

cdr3_nt: TGTGCCTGGAGTTTCACGGGAGTTCTGTCTGGGGCCAACGTCCTGACTTTC
cdr3_aa: CAWSFTGVLSGANVLTF
j_call: TRBJ2-6
v_call: TRBV30
clone_size: .
d_call: .

cdr3_nt: TGCGCCAGCAGCCAAGATGGGCGGGAGGGAAGCTCCTACGAGCAGTACTTC
cdr3_aa: CASSQDGREGSSYEQYF
j_call: TRBJ2-7
v_call: TRBV4-3
clone_size: few
d_call: TRBD2

cdr3_nt: TGTGCCAGCAGCTTAGGGACAGCAACAGATACGCAGTATTTT
cdr3_aa: CASSLGTATDTQYF
j_call: TRBJ2-3
v_call: TRBV13
clone_size: .
d_call: .

cdr3_nt: TGTGCCAGTAGTATAGGATACAGGGGACCCTACGAGCAGTACTTC
cdr3_aa: CASSIGYRGPYEQYF
j_call: TRBJ2-7
v_call: TRBV19
clone_size: .
d_call: TRBD1

cdr3_nt: TGTGCCAGCAGCTTAGTAGGGGCGAACACTGAAGCTTTCTTT
cdr3_aa: CASSLVGANTEAFF
j_call: TRBJ1-1
v_call: TRBV7-2
clone_size: .
d_call: .

cdr3_nt: TGCAGCGTTGAATTACGGGAGGGTAAATTCAATGAGCAGTTCTTC
cdr3_aa: CSVELREGKFNEQFF
j_call: TRBJ2-1
v_call: TRBV29-1
clone_size: few
d_call: TRBD2

cdr3_nt: TGTGCCAGTAGTATAGCTGACAGTACTCATTACGAGCAGTACTTC
cdr3_aa: CASSIADSTHYEQYF
j_call: TRBJ2-7
v_call: TRBV19
clone_size: .
d_call: .

cdr3_nt: TGTGCCAGTACTGAGGGGGGGAATCCTACTGAAGCTTTCTTT
cdr3_aa: CASTEGGNPTEAFF
j_call: TRBJ1-1
v_call: TRBV19
clone_size: .
d_call: .

cdr3_nt: TGTGCCAGCAGCCGGCGGGGGGCTTTCTACGAGCAGTACTTC
cdr3_aa: CASSRRGAFYEQYF
j_call: TRBJ2-7
v_call: TRBV7-2
clone_size: .
d_call: TRBD2

cdr3_nt: TGTGCCAGCAGCGCGCCTAGACTAGAGCTCTCCTACAATGAGCAGTTCTTC
cdr3_aa: CASSAPRLELSYNEQFF
j_call: TRBJ2-1
v_call: TRBV7-2
clone_size: .
d_call: .

cdr3_nt: TGTGCCAGCAGCTTAAGGGGCGGGACAGTCTTCTCCTACGAGCAGTACTTC
cdr3_aa: CASSLRGGTVFSYEQYF
j_call: TRBJ2-7
v_call: TRBV7-9
clone_size: .
d_call: .

cdr3_nt: TGTGCCAGCAGCTTGATGGGGCTCAGCTCCTACGAGCAGTACTTC
cdr3_aa: CASSLMGLSSYEQYF
j_call: TRBJ2-7
v_call: TRBV7-2
clone_size: .
d_call: .

cdr3_nt: TGTGCCAGCAGCTGGACTAGGGCAACCTACAATGAGCAGTTCTTC
cdr3_aa: CASSWTRATYNEQFF
j_call: TRBJ2-1
v_call: TRBV27
clone_size: .
d_call: TRBD2

cdr3_nt: TGTGCTAGTGCCCCCGACACCTACGAGCAGTACTTC
cdr3_aa: CASAPDTYEQYF
j_call: TRBJ2-7
v_call: TRBV12-5
clone_size: .
d_call: .

cdr3_nt: TGTGCCAGCAGCGTAGGAGGCGGGACCTATGGCTACACCTTC
cdr3_aa: CASSVGGGTYGYTF
j_call: TRBJ1-2
v_call: TRBV9
clone_size: .
d_call: .

cdr3_nt: TGTGCCAGCAGCAACTGGGACTACCAAGAGACCCAGTACTTC
cdr3_aa: CASSNWDYQETQYF
j_call: TRBJ2-5
v_call: TRBV5-4
clone_size: .
d_call: .

cdr3_nt: TGCGCCAGCAGCCGTAGCCGGGACAGTCGAGAGACCCAGTACTTC
cdr3_aa: CASSRSRDSRETQYF
j_call: TRBJ2-5
v_call: TRBV4-1
clone_size: once
d_call: TRBD1

cdr3_nt: TGTGCCAGCAGCTTGAGCGGCGGGGGGCCCTACGAGCAGTACTTC
cdr3_aa: CASSLSGGGPYEQYF
j_call: TRBJ2-7
v_call: TRBV5-4
clone_size: once
d_call: TRBD2

cdr3_nt: TGTGCCAGCAGCTTAATGGACAGTCTCACTGAAGCTTTCTTT
cdr3_aa: CASSLMDSLTEAFF
j_call: TRBJ1-1
v_call: TRBV11-2
clone_size: .
d_call: .

cdr3_nt: TGCGCCATACCCCTAGCGGGACGGCACACCGGGGAGCTGTTTTTT
cdr3_aa: CAIPLAGRHTGELFF
j_call: TRBJ2-2
v_call: TRBV10-1
clone_size: .
d_call: TRBD2

cdr3_nt: TGCGCCAACTTAATACTAGCCGGGGAGCTGTTTTTT
cdr3_aa: CANLILAGELFF
j_call: TRBJ2-2
v_call: TRBV10-1
clone_size: .
d_call: .

cdr3_nt: TGCGCCAGCAGTGAGTCAGGACTAGCCGGCGAGCAGTACTTC
cdr3_aa: CASSESGLAGEQYF
j_call: TRBJ2-7
v_call: TRBV10-2
clone_size: .
d_call: TRBD2

cdr3_nt: TGTGCCAGCAGTGCGACGCAGCGATACGAGCAGTACTTC
cdr3_aa: CASSATQRYEQYF
j_call: TRBJ2-7
v_call: TRBV6-1
clone_size: .
d_call: .

cdr3_nt: TGTGCCAGCAGCTTCGGCAGGGGGAACACTGAAGCTTTCTTT
cdr3_aa: CASSFGRGNTEAFF
j_call: TRBJ1-1
v_call: TRBV27
clone_size: few
d_call: .

cdr3_nt: TGTGCCAGCAGCTGGGGGGACAGAGCCTACGAGCAGTACTTC
cdr3_aa: CASSWGDRAYEQYF
j_call: TRBJ2-7
v_call: TRBV5-4
clone_size: .
d_call: .

cdr3_nt: TGTGCCAGCAGCGTCTGGGACTTAGGGAGTGAGCAGTTCTTC
cdr3_aa: CASSVWDLGSEQFF
j_call: TRBJ2-1
v_call: TRBV5-6
clone_size: .
d_call: .

cdr3_nt: TGTGCCAGCAGCTTAGACCCTGGGAGCTCCTACGAGCAGTACTTC
cdr3_aa: CASSLDPGSSYEQYF
j_call: TRBJ2-7
v_call: TRBV7-9
clone_size: .
d_call: .

cdr3_nt: TGCGCCAGCAGCTTGATTCCCCCGGGACTTTCCTACGAGCAGTACTTC
cdr3_aa: CASSLIPPGLSYEQYF
j_call: TRBJ2-7
v_call: TRBV5-1
clone_size: .
d_call: .

cdr3_nt: TGCGCCAGCAGCTTGTCGGCGGGGCAAGAGACCCAGTACTTC
cdr3_aa: CASSLSAGQETQYF
j_call: TRBJ2-5
v_call: TRBV5-1
clone_size: .
d_call: .

cdr3_nt: TGTGCCAGCACCTACGCGGCCAGGGAAACAGATACGCAGTATTTT
cdr3_aa: CASTYAARETDTQYF
j_call: TRBJ2-3
v_call: TRBV6-5
clone_size: .
d_call: .

cdr3_nt: TGTGCCAGTAGTATTCGGGAGGGGCGGTCCTACAATGAGCAGTTCTTC
cdr3_aa: CASSIREGRSYNEQFF
j_call: TRBJ2-1
v_call: TRBV19
clone_size: .
d_call: TRBD2

cdr3_nt: TGTGCCAGCAGGGGACTAGCAAGAGATGAGCAGTTCTTC
cdr3_aa: CASRGLARDEQFF
j_call: TRBJ2-1
v_call: TRBV2
clone_size: .
d_call: TRBD2

cdr3_nt: TGTGCCAGTACCCCGTTTGACAGGGGGCTAGGTCAGCCCCAGCATTTT
cdr3_aa: CASTPFDRGLGQPQHF
j_call: TRBJ1-5
v_call: TRBV19
clone_size: once
d_call: TRBD1

cdr3_nt: TGTGCATGGGGGAGGTCCTACAATGAGCAGTTCTTC
cdr3_aa: CAWGRSYNEQFF
j_call: TRBJ2-1
v_call: TRBV14
clone_size: few
d_call: .

cdr3_nt: TGTGCCAGTAGTATAGGGGGACTAGCTCAGTCCTTC
cdr3_aa: CASSIGGLAQSF
j_call: TRBJ2-4
v_call: TRBV19
clone_size: .
d_call: TRBD2

cdr3_nt: TGTGCCAGCAGTGAATTGGGGGGGGGATATGGCTACACCTTC
cdr3_aa: CASSELGGGYGYTF
j_call: TRBJ1-2
v_call: TRBV25-1
clone_size: .
d_call: .

cdr3_nt: TGTGCCAGCAGACACAGGGGCCAGAGAGAAGCTTTCTTT
cdr3_aa: CASRHRGQREAFF
j_call: TRBJ1-1
v_call: TRBV2
clone_size: .
d_call: TRBD1

cdr3_nt: TGTGCCAGCAGTTTACTAGCGGGAGTTTCCACCGGGGAGCTGTTTTTT
cdr3_aa: CASSLLAGVSTGELFF
j_call: TRBJ2-2
v_call: TRBV27
clone_size: .
d_call: TRBD2

cdr3_nt: TGCGCCAGCAGACCTAGCGGGATCTTGTCAACCGGGGAGCTGTTTTTT
cdr3_aa: CASRPSGILSTGELFF
j_call: TRBJ2-2
v_call: TRBV4-3
clone_size: .
d_call: TRBD2

cdr3_nt: TGCGCCAGCAGCCCAGGGACAGTGCTCAATCGGCCCCAGCATTTT
cdr3_aa: CASSPGTVLNRPQHF
j_call: TRBJ1-5
v_call: TRBV4-1
clone_size: .
d_call: TRBD1

cdr3_nt: TGTGCCAGCAGTGACCGGGACTGGAAAAACACCGGGGAGCTGTTTTTT
cdr3_aa: CASSDRDWKNTGELFF
j_call: TRBJ2-2
v_call: TRBV25-1
clone_size: .
d_call: .

cdr3_nt: TGTGCCAGCTCATCAGCCCCGGGGGGGGAGCAGTACTTC
cdr3_aa: CASSSAPGGEQYF
j_call: TRBJ2-7
v_call: TRBV18
clone_size: .
d_call: TRBD2

cdr3_nt: TGCGCCAGCAGCCCGGGACTAGCGGCCTACGAGCAGTACTTC
cdr3_aa: CASSPGLAAYEQYF
j_call: TRBJ2-7
v_call: TRBV4-1
clone_size: once
d_call: TRBD2

cdr3_nt: TGTGCCAGCAGCTTCAATGTCCGGGGTAATGAAAAACTGTTTTTT
cdr3_aa: CASSFNVRGNEKLFF
j_call: TRBJ1-4
v_call: TRBV11-2
clone_size: .
d_call: .

cdr3_nt: TGTGCCAGCAGCTTGGGCGGGAGAAACACCGGGGAGCTGTTTTTT
cdr3_aa: CASSLGGRNTGELFF
j_call: TRBJ2-2
v_call: TRBV5-4
clone_size: .
d_call: TRBD2

cdr3_nt: TGTGCCAGCAGCTTGTCGGGGGAGTATACGCAGTATTTT
cdr3_aa: CASSLSGEYTQYF
j_call: TRBJ2-3
v_call: TRBV7-2
clone_size: .
d_call: .

cdr3_nt: TGTGCCAGCAAATGGATGGCGGGAGGGCCAGGGGAGACCCAGTACTTC
cdr3_aa: CASKWMAGGPGETQYF
j_call: TRBJ2-5
v_call: TRBV2
clone_size: .
d_call: TRBD2

cdr3_nt: TGTGCCACCAGCAGGACAGGGGTCGGCAATCAGCCCCAGCATTTT
cdr3_aa: CATSRTGVGNQPQHF
j_call: TRBJ1-5
v_call: TRBV15
clone_size: .
d_call: TRBD1

cdr3_nt: TGTGCCAGTAACTTCTTAATGGGGAGCCAGCCCCAGCATTTT
cdr3_aa: CASNFLMGSQPQHF
j_call: TRBJ1-5
v_call: TRBV19
clone_size: .
d_call: .

cdr3_nt: TGTGCCAGCAGCCCATTCGGGGGAGGGCTAGGAGGGGAGCTGTTTTTT
cdr3_aa: CASSPFGGGLGGELFF
j_call: TRBJ2-2
v_call: TRBV4-2
clone_size: once
d_call: TRBD2

cdr3_nt: TGTGCCAGCAGTGGGCGGACTAGCGGGGATTACAATGAGCAGTTCTTC
cdr3_aa: CASSGRTSGDYNEQFF
j_call: TRBJ2-1
v_call: TRBV2
clone_size: .
d_call: TRBD2

cdr3_nt: TGCGCCAGCAGCGCGAAGGTAGCGGGGTCCTACGAGCAGTACTTC
cdr3_aa: CASSAKVAGSYEQYF
j_call: TRBJ2-7
v_call: TRBV5-1
clone_size: .
d_call: TRBD2

cdr3_nt: TGTGCCAGCAGTCTCAGGGGGGACTACGAGCAGTACTTC
cdr3_aa: CASSLRGDYEQYF
j_call: TRBJ2-7
v_call: TRBV27
clone_size: .
d_call: .

cdr3_nt: TGTGCTAGTGGCTTGAGGGGGGAGGGCGTGGGCAATGAGCAGTTCTTC
cdr3_aa: CASGLRGEGVGNEQFF
j_call: TRBJ2-1
v_call: TRBV12-5
clone_size: .
d_call: .